The 25 T cell receptor beta chains presented below share a single source sample, sequenced in a study of cytomegalovirus exposure and HLA in healthy donors. Use of 60 Vbeta and 13 Jbeta primers characterized the PCR. TCRdb's table, derived via immunoSEQ multiplex PCR, lists solely in-frame clones and lacks some. The sample includes around 180,000 clones, 70% to 90% seen only once; the top ten take roughly 1.8%. Sequencing input: PBMCs. The receptors stem from a woman aged 18-29 years in good health and CMV-seronegative.

This clone has just one count. The chain is built from TRBV7-9 and TRBJ2-1; 10 bases align to TRBD1. V was clipped by 4 bases and J by 9 bases; unmatched bases: 6. The CDR3 spans 14 residues. Per the germline V gene, CDR1 is SEHNR and CDR2 is FQNEAQ (reference sequence). This chain's CDR3 is CASSSWDRGGEQFF. The CDR3 DNA is TGTGCCAGCAGCTCGTGGGACAGGGGAGGTGAGCAGTTCTTC.

The V gene is TRBV29-1, the J gene TRBJ2-3, with a weak D call TRBD1 (5 bases). Between the trimmed V and J ends, which lost 3 bases and 0 bases, there was a span of 7 bases. This CDR3 has 13 amino acids. Germline V CDR1 and CDR2: SQVTM, ANQGSEA. CDR3 DNA sequence: TGCAGCGTTGATAAGGGGAGCACAGATACGCAGTATTTT. This encodes CSVDKGSTDTQYF.

The chain combines TRBV7-2 with TRBJ2-7; 8 positions agree with TRBD1. CDR3 length equals 17 residues. In germline, CDR1 is SGHTA, CDR2 FQGNSA. V was pared by 4 bases and J by 2 bases, with 13 bases of the junction left unmatched. CDR3 sequence reads: CASSSVPGQVTTYEQYF. CDR3 DNA: TGTGCCAGCAGCTCCGTCCCGGGACAGGTGACTACCTACGAGCAGTACTTC.

In its sample, this clone was seen once. The chain couples TRBV11-3 to TRBJ2-1, with 7 bases lining up with TRBD1. The germline gives CDR1 SGHNT, CDR2 YENEEA. J lost 6 bases, V lost 3 bases, and 8 bases had no gene match. This CDR3 spans 15 amino acids. CDR3 loop: CASSFDRDYRNEQFF. Written as DNA, the CDR3 is TGTGCCAGCAGCTTTGACAGGGATTATCGCAATGAGCAGTTCTTC.

This sequence joins TRBV29-1 and TRBJ1-2; weak D call: TRBD1 (5 bases). The CDR3 sequence is 12 residues long. V lost 7 bases, J lost 5 bases, and 14 bases lay in between. Germline CDR1 and CDR2: SQVTM and ANQGSEA. CDR3 nucleotides: TGCAGCGGCTGGGGGGGAGGTTATGGCTACACCTTC. It codes for CSGWGGGYGYTF.

This chain's CDR3 is CASSTSGAYEQYF. Here the CDR3 DNA reads TGTGCCAGCTCGACTAGCGGGGCCTACGAGCAGTACTTC. This chain connects TRBV13 to TRBJ2-7; TRBD2 aligns across 11 bases. The junction had 2 bases not matched to a gene; V was cut back by 8 bases and J by 2 bases. Germline V gene data show CDR1 as PRHDT and CDR2 as FYEKMQ (reference sequence). The CDR3 runs 13 residues.

The rearrangement joins TRBV11-2 to TRBJ2-4; D perhaps matches TRBD2 (6 bases). Per germline, CDR1 SGHAT and CDR2 FQNNGV. V dropped 4 bases and J dropped 11 bases, with 15 bases sitting between them. The CDR3 length is 13 residues. The CDR3 DNA sequence: TGTGCCAGCAGCTCGACGGAGTCTAGCGTTCAGTACTTC. Its translation is CASSSTESSVQYF. The full variable domain, its missing parts supplied by reference TRBV11-2 and TRBJ2-4, is EAGVAQSPRYKIIEKRQSVAFWCNPISGHATLYWYQQILGQGPKLLIQFQNNGVVDDSQLPKDRFSAERLKGVDSTLKIQPAKLEDSAVYLCASSSTESSVQYFGAGTRLSVL.

The chain recombines TRBV6-1 with TRBJ2-7, with TRBD1 matching 8 bases. The CDR3 loop spans 16 amino acids. V gave up 1 base and J gave up 4 bases; unmatched junction bases: 9. Germline V gene sequence: CDR1 MNHNS, CDR2 SASEGT. CDR3 in DNA: TGTGCCAGCAGTGAAGTGGGGCTCAGGGGGCTTTACGAGCAGTACTTC. Its translation is CASSEVGLRGLYEQYF.

V and J are TRBV29-1 and TRBJ2-7; perhaps TRBD2 as D (6 bases). Trimming removed 3 bases from V and 5 bases from J, with 8 bases in between. Germline assignment: CDR1 SQVTM and CDR2 ANQGSEA. This CDR3 has 11 residues. In DNA form, the CDR3 reads TGCAGCGTTGACGGGGGAAACGAGCAGTACTTC. Translation: CSVDGGNEQYF.

This clone has just a few counts. The J gene is TRBJ2-7, the V gene TRBV6-1; 9 bases fit TRBD1. The CDR3 sequence is 14 residues long. V gave up 8 bases and J gave up 3 bases; unmatched junction bases: 8. Germline V gene sequence: CDR1 MNHNS, CDR2 SASEGT. CDR3 in DNA: TGTGCCAGCTGCGACAGGGGGAACGACTACGAGCAGTACTTC. This codes for CASCDRGNDYEQYF.

The sample holds a few counts of this clone. The V gene is TRBV6-5, the J gene TRBJ2-7, with 7 bases that match TRBD2. Germline-derived CDR1 and CDR2 are MNHEY and SVGAGI. This CDR3 spans 15 amino acids. V trimming: 5 bases; J trimming: 3 bases; junction bases outside the gene matches: 10. In nucleotides, the CDR3 is TGTGCCAGCAGTCACTTAGCGGGTGGAGGCTACGAGCAGTACTTC. This encodes CASSHLAGGGYEQYF.

The CDR3 nucleotides read TGTGCCAGCAGTTCAGGGGCAGGGGTTTACAATGAGCAGTTCTTC. Translated, it gives CASSSGAGVYNEQFF. This sequence joins TRBV6-1 and TRBJ2-1; the D gene is possibly TRBD1 (6 bases). V was shortened by 5 bases and J by 4 bases, with 15 bases between the two germline ends. The CDR3 contains 15 residues. Germline V lookup: CDR1 MNHNS, CDR2 SASEGT.

The DNA for the CDR3 is TGTGCCAGCAGCTTGGCGGGGGCCTACAATGAGCAGTTCTTC. This translates into CASSLAGAYNEQFF. The chain employs TRBV7-3 and TRBJ2-1; 7 positions agree with TRBD2. This CDR3 comprises 14 residues. V was pared by 3 bases and J by 2 bases, with 1 base of the junction left unmatched. CDR1 is SGHTA and CDR2 is FQGTGA in the germline V gene.

This rearrangement joins TRBV9 to TRBJ2-5; the D is unclear. Germline V gives CDR1 SGDLS, CDR2 YYNGEE. The germline V and J ends were trimmed by 3 bases and 1 base, with 7 bases remaining between them. This CDR3 has 13 residues. CDR3 protein: CASSGWAQETQYF. The CDR3 nucleotides are TGTGCCAGCAGCGGGTGGGCCCAAGAGACCCAGTACTTC. Supplemented by reference TRBV9 and TRBJ2-5, the full variable domain reads DSGVTQTPKHLITATGQRVTLRCSPRSGDLSVYWYQQSLDQGLQFLIQYYNGEERAKGNILERFSAQQFPDLHSELNLSSLELGDSALYFCASSGWAQETQYFGPGTRLLVL.

The chain joins TRBV25-1 to TRBJ2-3; D is possibly TRBD1 (8 bases). CDR1 MGHDK and CDR2 SYGVNS come from the germline V gene. V lost 4 bases and J lost 5, with 19 bases in between. The CDR3 runs 16 residues. The CDR3 DNA sequence: TGTGCCAGCAGTGTTAGCAGGGGGCGCGGGAGAGATACGCAGTATTTT. Translated, it gives CASSVSRGRGRDTQYF.

The gene calls are TRBV18 and TRBJ1-1, with TRBD1 matching 9 bases. V dropped 0 bases and J dropped 10; count of bases not matched to a gene: 6. The CDR3 has 14 residues. Germline V CDR1 and CDR2: KGHSH, LQKENI. CDR3 in amino acids: CASSPPDRGLRAFF. DNA for the CDR3: TGTGCCAGCTCACCACCGGACAGGGGTTTGCGAGCTTTCTTT. The entire variable domain, with the rest obtained from reference TRBV18 and TRBJ1-1, is as follows: NAGVMQNPRHLVRRRGQEARLRCSPMKGHSHVYWYRQLPEEGLKFMVYLQKENIIDESGMPKERFSAEFPKEGPSILRIQQVVRGDSAAYFCASSPPDRGLRAFFGQGTRLTVV.

The chain is built from TRBV4-1 and TRBJ1-1; a possible D gene is TRBD1 (6 bases). Looked up from germline, CDR1 is MGHRA and CDR2 is YSYEKL. V lost 5 bases and J 0 bases, leaving 10 bases between the germline ends. This CDR3 spans 14 amino acids. CDR3 DNA: TGCGCCAGCAGCTCTACAGGGTTGAACACTGAAGCTTTCTTT. This sequence encodes CASSSTGLNTEAFF.

V gene TRBV19 combines with J gene TRBJ2-3; 16 nucleotides match TRBD2. J lost 2 bases, V lost 6 bases, and 8 bases had no gene match. CDR3 length equals 18 residues. CDR1 and CDR2 from the germline V gene are LNHDA and SQIVND (reference sequence). The CDR3, as DNA: TGTGCCAGTAGGACGCTCGGGACTAGCGGGGGGGCCACAGATACGCAGTATTTT. The encoded protein is CASRTLGTSGGATDTQYF.

The chain couples TRBV28 to TRBJ2-1; possibly TRBD2 for D (5 bases). The length of the CDR3 is 15 residues. Germline V CDR1 and CDR2: MDHEN, SYDVKM. V was cut by 3 bases and J by 8 bases, with 17 bases left in between. Here the CDR3 reads CASSFVTRIRDEQFF. The CDR3 DNA reads as TGTGCCAGCAGTTTTGTTACTAGAATTCGGGATGAGCAGTTCTTC.

The gene calls are TRBV14 and TRBJ2-1, with TRBD2 matching over 10 bases. This CDR3 region has 12 residues. V dropped 11 bases and J dropped 7; count of bases not matched to a gene: 5. Germline CDR1 reads SGHDN; CDR2 reads FVKESK. The CDR3 bases are TGTGCCGAGCGGGGGGGACCAAATGAGCAGTTCTTC. This gives the protein CAERGGPNEQFF.

This clone was detected once. The chain joins TRBV6-6 to TRBJ2-7; TRBD1 might be the D (6 bases). This CDR3 has 15 amino acids. V shed 3 bases and J shed 7 bases, with 19 bases lying between them. Germline-derived CDR1 and CDR2 are MNHNY and SVGAGI (reference sequence). CDR3 residues: CASSYEDRLPWEQYF. The CDR3 DNA follows: TGTGCCAGCAGTTATGAGGACAGACTACCCTGGGAGCAGTACTTC.

J is TRBJ2-7 and V is TRBV5-4; D is ambiguous. This CDR3 comprises 13 residues. V gave up 5 bases and J gave up 8 bases, with 17 bases separating them. Germline V CDR1 and CDR2: SGHNT, YYREEE (reference sequence). The CDR3 nucleotides read TGTGCCAGCAGTTTAACTTCATCCCCACAGCAGTACTTC. This codes for CASSLTSSPQQYF.

V is TRBV21-1 and J is TRBJ1-4; TRBD1, as called in the table, went unchecked against the DNA. TRBV21-1 is described as a pseudogene. The CDR3 spans 14 residues. As DNA, the CDR3 is TGTGCCAGCAGCAAAGCAGGACAGGGAGGGAAACTGTTTTTT. It yields the protein CASSKAGQGGKLFF.

The rearrangement joins TRBV5-8 to TRBJ1-2, with 10 bases identical to TRBD1. Germline V gives CDR1 SGHTS, CDR2 YDEGEE. The CDR3 extends over 15 amino acids. With V trimmed by 4 bases and J by 4 bases, 7 bases remained unmatched. The CDR3 bases are TGTGCCAGCAGCACCCGACAGGGGGCGGTCTATGGCTACACCTTC. Translation gives CASSTRQGAVYGYTF.

The rearrangement joins TRBV5-1 to TRBJ2-5; TRBD1 aligns across 11 bases. Unmatched junction bases numbered 7, after V lost 4 bases and J lost 5 bases. The germline gives CDR1 SGHRS, CDR2 YFSETQ. CDR3 size: 15 residues. Here the CDR3 reads CASSIGTGGRETQYF. CDR3 coding DNA: TGCGCCAGCAGCATAGGGACAGGGGGAAGGGAGACCCAGTACTTC. Full variable domain (remainder filled in from reference TRBV5-1 and TRBJ2-5): KAGVTQTPRYLIKTRGQQVTLSCSPISGHRSVSWYQQTPGQGLQFLFEYFSETQRNKGNFPGRFSGRQFSNSRSEMNVSTLELGDSALYLCASSIGTGGRETQYFGPGTRLLVL.